Given below is one T cell receptor beta chain in context. Its antigen is unidentified. This record comes from a study of cytomegalovirus exposure and HLA in healthy donors. Study results and limitations: Cytomegalovirus association was assigned to 150 to 200 TCR beta chains. Previous analysis showed most TCR beta V segments were productive about 90% or about 30% of the time. In a later analysis, compared with equally common non-associated chains, HLA-associated beta chains were more expanded.

Primers: 60 Vbeta forward and 13 Jbeta reverse. Produced via immunoSEQ multiplex PCR; TCRdb's table is partial and in-frame only. The sample contains about 140,000 clones, 76% of which appear only once. The CDR3 spans 15 residues. Germline V lookup: CDR1 MGHRA, CDR2 YSYEKL. The ends lost 6 bases at V and 0 bases at J; junction bases unmatched: 6. V is TRBV4-1 and J is TRBJ2-5; 8 bases align to TRBD1. The sequence was obtained from a man aged 40-49 years in good health and CMV-seronegative. Source material: PBMCs. The DNA of the CDR3 is TGCGCCAGCAGGCCACTACAGGGGGACCAAGAGACCCAGTACTTC. Encoded protein: CASRPLQGDQETQYF.